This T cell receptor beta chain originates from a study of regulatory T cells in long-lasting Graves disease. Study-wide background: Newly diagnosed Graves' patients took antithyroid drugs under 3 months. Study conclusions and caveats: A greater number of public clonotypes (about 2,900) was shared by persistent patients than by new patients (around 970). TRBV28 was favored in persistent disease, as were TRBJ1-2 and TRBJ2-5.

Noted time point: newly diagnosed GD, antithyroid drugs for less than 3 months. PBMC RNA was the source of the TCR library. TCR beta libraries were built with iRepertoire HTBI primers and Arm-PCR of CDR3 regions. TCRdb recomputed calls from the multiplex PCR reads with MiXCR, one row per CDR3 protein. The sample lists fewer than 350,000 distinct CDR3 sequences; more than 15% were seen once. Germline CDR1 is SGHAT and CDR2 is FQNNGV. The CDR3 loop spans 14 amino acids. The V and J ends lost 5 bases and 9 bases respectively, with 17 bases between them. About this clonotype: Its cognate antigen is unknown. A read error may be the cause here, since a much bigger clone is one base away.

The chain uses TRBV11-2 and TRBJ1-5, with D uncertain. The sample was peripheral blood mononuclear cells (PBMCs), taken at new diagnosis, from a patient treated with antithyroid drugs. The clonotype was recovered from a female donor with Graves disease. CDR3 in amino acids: CASSPREPESPQHF. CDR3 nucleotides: TGTGCCAGCAGCCCTCGGGAGCCGGAGTCGCCCCAGCATTTT.